The clone carrying this T cell receptor (beta chain) qualifies as large. Its antigen is undetermined. The CDR3 spans 14 residues. Trimming cost V 5 bases and J 8 bases, with 18 bases left between them. The TRBV12-4/TRBJ1-2 clonotypes were amplified using barcode primers with ligated adaptors. One entry per CDR3 protein, called by TCRdb with MiXCR from the multiplex PCR reads. The sample has some 460 distinct CDR3 sequences, less than 25% seen once. Points from the study as a whole: Greatest tumor Treg TCR overlap was with tumor naive CD4+ cells.

This TCR came from a female donor with breast cancer. The chain employs TRBV12-3 or TRBV12-4 and TRBJ1-2; D gene unclear. The sequencing input was memory CD4+ T cells sorted from blood. The sample's subset: memory CD4+ T cells, CD4+CD45RO+CD25-. The CDR3 is CASSRSGGLKGYTF. The CDR3 DNA reads as TGTGCCAGCAGTCGCTCAGGAGGGTTGAAGGGCTACACCTTC.